This T cell receptor (beta chain) emerged from a study of T cells in Graves' hyperthyroidism and ophthalmopathy. Study-level findings and limits: Ophthalmopathy onset followed model prediction by a median approximately 6.2 months.

This clonotype has at least ten counts. Its antigen is as yet unknown. Researchers amplified the TCR beta CDR3 regions from RNA transcripts. Using the HTBI primer set, a first-round RT-PCR was run on the TCR CDR3. TCRdb used MiXCR to reprocess the multiplex PCR reads, holding one entry per CDR3 protein. The data show 500,000 to 600,000 distinct CDR3 sequences, around 46% seen once. Sequencing was carried out using peripheral blood or thyroid tissue (not recorded which). The receptor's source is a woman younger than 35 with Graves' hyperthyroidism.

The CDR3 protein is CASSPQGRPGSPYEQYF. DNA of the CDR3: TGCGCCAGCAGCCCTCAGGGAAGACCAGGGAGTCCCTACGAGCAGTACTTC. The chain recombines TRBV4-1 with TRBJ2-7, with D possibly being TRBD1 or TRBD2 (5 bases each). This CDR3 contains 17 residues. Germline V CDR1 and CDR2: MGHRA, YSYEKL. V lost 4 bases and J lost 2, with 21 bases in between.